A single sample is the source of the 26 T cell receptor beta chains below, sequenced in a study of cytotoxic CD8 clonotypes in ibrutinib-treated CLL. Libraries were prepared by immunoSEQ multiplex PCR; TCRdb keeps only in-frame clonotypes and omits some of them. Here the sample spans several thousand clones, 60% to 65% being singletons. Sequences were derived from PBMCs, sampled before ibrutinib treatment. All receptors derive from a human donor with chronic lymphocytic leukemia.

This chain connects TRBV5-1 to TRBJ2-7; TRBD1 matches at 9 bases. From germline, CDR1 is SGHRS and CDR2 YFSETQ. Losses at the gene ends were 5 bases for V and 6 bases for J; bases not matched to a gene: 6. This CDR3 has 13 residues. The CDR3 is CASSGTGHGEQYF. The CDR3 DNA reads as TGCGCCAGCAGTGGGACAGGGCACGGCGAGCAGTACTTC.

The chain links TRBV5-4 to TRBJ2-6; 7 nucleotides agree with TRBD2. The junction had 6 bases not matched to a gene; V was cut back by 6 bases and J by 0 bases. The CDR3 contains 16 residues. Germline CDR1 SGHNT, CDR2 YYREEE (reference sequence). CDR3 nucleotide sequence: TGTGCCAGCACCACTAGCGATGTCTCTGGGGCCAACGTCCTGACTTTC. It codes for CASTTSDVSGANVLTF.

The chain couples TRBV7-2 to TRBJ2-7; 10 bases map to TRBD2. Unmatched junction bases numbered 10, after V lost 5 bases and J lost 0 bases. Germline lookup yields CDR1 SGHTA and CDR2 FQGNSA. The CDR3 has 17 residues. The CDR3 DNA sequence: TGTGCCAGCAGCCCGCGGGCTAGCGGGGGTCACTCCTACGAGCAGTACTTC. Protein sequence: CASSPRASGGHSYEQYF.

The J gene is TRBJ2-1, the V gene TRBV6-1; a possible D gene is TRBD1 (6 bases). Germline assignment: CDR1 MNHNS and CDR2 SASEGT. V was clipped by 7 bases and J by 3 bases, with 16 bases between them. CDR3 length equals 15 residues. CDR3 residues: CASNLDRQSYNEQFF. DNA for the CDR3: TGTGCCAGCAACCTTGACAGGCAAAGCTACAATGAGCAGTTCTTC.

The V and J genes are TRBV5-4 and TRBJ2-1; 7 positions match TRBD2. The J segment lost 10 bases and the V segment lost 2 bases, leaving 12 bases of the junction unmatched. The CDR3 loop spans 15 amino acids. Germline V gene data show CDR1 as SGHNT and CDR2 as YYREEE (reference sequence). CDR3: CASSFASGTYGEQFF. CDR3 DNA: TGTGCCAGCAGCTTTGCTAGCGGCACCTACGGAGAGCAGTTCTTC.

This chain links TRBV19 with TRBJ2-7; D possibly corresponds to TRBD1 (6 bases). Per germline, CDR1 LNHDA and CDR2 SQIVND (reference sequence). The CDR3 has 16 amino acids. Trimming removed 5 bases from V and 7 bases from J, with 24 bases in between. Here the CDR3 DNA reads TGTGCCAGTAGTTTGAGGCAGGGGCTACTCCCACCTGAGCAGTACTTC. As protein: CASSLRQGLLPPEQYF.

The genes are TRBV2 and TRBJ2-4; 12 positions agree with TRBD1. V lost 9 bases and J lost 15; bases outside the gene matches: 18. This CDR3 has 15 amino acids. The germline V gene has CDR1 SNHLY and CDR2 FYNNEI. The CDR3 region is CAREQGNGTGGDGYF. For the CDR3, the DNA is TGTGCCAGGGAACAGGGAAACGGGACAGGGGGCGATGGGTACTTC.

This clone turned up a few times. The chain employs TRBV5-5 and TRBJ2-1; a possible D gene is TRBD1 (5 bases). The germline V and J ends were trimmed by 1 base and 14 bases, with 10 bases remaining between them. Germline CDR1 SGHKS, CDR2 YYEKEE (reference sequence). This CDR3 spans 11 amino acids. The CDR3 loop reads CASSLRGPEFF. CDR3 nucleotide sequence: TGTGCCAGCAGCTTGAGGGGTCCTGAGTTCTTC.

This clone is labeled as medium-sized (0.01 to 0.1%). Its ends do not fully match the called genes, so a read error is possible. This chain connects TRBV2 to TRBJ2-5, with 8 bases lining up with TRBD2. Germline assignment: CDR1 SNHLY and CDR2 FYNNEI. The CDR3 consists of 11 residues. CDR3 region: CASNGGGLEDF. The CDR3 nucleotides read TGTGCCAGCAACGGGGGGGGACTAGAAGACTTC.

V is TRBV10-1 and J is TRBJ2-2; 9 positions match TRBD2. Germline V gives CDR1 WNHNN, CDR2 SYGVQD (reference sequence). The CDR3 totals 16 residues. Trimming took 4 bases from V and 3 from J; bases not matched to a gene: 6. This CDR3 reads CASSAVAGAHTGELFF. The CDR3 bases are TGCGCCAGCAGTGCTGTAGCGGGAGCCCACACCGGGGAGCTGTTTTTT.

The chain has TRBV5-1 and TRBJ2-3, with 10 bases fitting TRBD1. The CDR3 is made up of 16 amino acids. J gave up 3 bases and V 4 bases, and 8 bases lay outside the gene matches. Germline CDR1 SGHRS, CDR2 YFSETQ. The CDR3 loop is CASSLGTGERTDTQYF. The CDR3 bases are TGCGCCAGCAGCCTCGGGACAGGGGAACGGACAGATACGCAGTATTTT.

The chain has TRBV6-5 and TRBJ1-3, with a weak D call TRBD1 (6 bases). CDR3 length equals 13 residues. CDR1 and CDR2 (germline): MNHEY, SVGAGI. The germline V and J ends were trimmed by 10 bases and 7 bases, with 17 bases remaining between them. The CDR3 sequence is CATSQGNRNTIYF. In DNA form, the CDR3 reads TGTGCCACCAGCCAGGGGAACCGCAACACCATATATTTT.

This clone was seen only once. The rearrangement joins TRBV6-6 to TRBJ1-4; TRBD1 matches 9 bases. Unmatched junction bases numbered 10, after V lost 5 bases and J lost 6 bases. Germline V gene lookup returns CDR1 MNHNY and CDR2 SVGAGI (reference sequence). The CDR3 contains 16 residues. Here the CDR3 DNA reads TGTGCCAGCAGTCACGAGGGACAGGGAATGGATGAAAAACTGTTTTTT. Its protein is CASSHEGQGMDEKLFF.

V is TRBV7-9 and J is TRBJ2-2; D perhaps matches TRBD1 (5 bases). The CDR3 spans 15 residues. V was shortened by 7 bases and J by 2 bases, with 14 bases between the two germline ends. Germline CDR1 reads SEHNR; CDR2 reads FQNEAQ (reference sequence). CDR3 bases: TGTGCCAGCACTCCAGACAGTTTCAACACCGGGGAGCTGTTTTTT. Translated, it gives CASTPDSFNTGELFF.

This clone was recorded a few times. This chain joins TRBV5-1 and TRBJ2-6, with 8 bases aligning to TRBD1. The CDR3 runs to 17 residues. J gave up 2 bases and V 8 bases, and 12 bases lay outside the gene matches. Germline V gives CDR1 SGHRS, CDR2 YFSETQ. Here the CDR3 DNA reads TGCGCCAGTACTGGTGGACAGGGCTTTGCTGGGGCCAACGTCCTGACTTTC. Its translation is CASTGGQGFAGANVLTF.

The chain carries TRBV7-6 and TRBJ2-5, with TRBD2 matching 7 bases. Per germline, CDR1 SGHVS and CDR2 FNYEAQ. The CDR3 sequence is 15 residues long. J gave up 4 bases and V 5 bases, and 10 bases lay outside the gene matches. The CDR3: CASSPEGLVAETQYF. CDR3 bases: TGTGCCAGCAGCCCGGAAGGACTAGTTGCAGAGACCCAGTACTTC.

This clone has more than one count but fewer than ten. The V call is TRBV12-5, the J call TRBJ2-1; D unresolved. The CDR3 length is 12 residues. CDR1 and CDR2 from the germline V gene are LGHNT and FRNRAP. Trimming took 4 bases from V and 10 from J, leaving 11 bases between them. The CDR3 loop reads CASGSGVGEQFF. The CDR3 bases are TGTGCTAGTGGTTCTGGGGTCGGGGAGCAGTTCTTC.

The chain has TRBV5-1 and TRBJ2-7; D assignment may be TRBD1 or TRBD2 (5 bases each). The ends were cut back, 1 base at V and 3 bases at J, with 14 bases in the middle. This CDR3 has 15 amino acids. Germline CDR1 reads SGHRS; CDR2 reads YFSETQ. For the CDR3, the DNA is TGCGCCAGCAGCTTGTCCGGGACGGAGTACTACGAGCAGTACTTC. This codes for CASSLSGTEYYEQYF. The full variable domain, rest sourced from reference TRBV5-1 and TRBJ2-7, is KAGVTQTPRYLIKTRGQQVTLSCSPISGHRSVSWYQQTPGQGLQFLFEYFSETQRNKGNFPGRFSGRQFSNSRSEMNVSTLELGDSALYLCASSLSGTEYYEQYFGPGTRLTVT.

A single count supports this clone. V usage is TRBV7-2 and J usage is TRBJ2-5; TRBD2 agrees at 8 bases. Germline trimming cut 3 bases from V and 0 bases from J; bases unmatched to any gene: 9. Germline values: CDR1 SGHTA, CDR2 FQGNSA. The CDR3 is 17 amino acids. The CDR3 region is CASSFPRGGTYQETQYF. CDR3 DNA sequence: TGTGCCAGCAGCTTCCCCCGGGGGGGGACCTACCAAGAGACCCAGTACTTC. The full variable domain, completed using reference TRBV7-2 and TRBJ2-5, is GAGVSQSPSNKVTEKGKDVELRCDPISGHTALYWYRQSLGQGLEFLIYFQGNSAPDKSGLPSDRFSAERTGGSVSTLTIQRTQQEDSAVYLCASSFPRGGTYQETQYFGPGTRLLVL.

The sample holds a few counts of this clone. The V gene is TRBV29-1, the J gene TRBJ1-3; no clear D. CDR3 length: 12 amino acids. CDR1 and CDR2 from the germline V gene are SQVTM and ANQGSEA. V was trimmed by 4 bases and J by 0 bases, leaving 4 bases between them. CDR3 sequence (DNA): TGCAGCGTTGGTGTCTCTGGAAACACCATATATTTT. Translating it yields CSVGVSGNTIYF. The full variable domain, in which reference TRBV29-1 and TRBJ1-3 provide the parts outside the CDR3, is SAVISQKPSRDICQRGTSLTIQCQVDSQVTMMFWYRQQPGQSLTLIATANQGSEATYESGFVIDKFPISRPNLTFSTLTVSNMSPEDSSIYLCSVGVSGNTIYFGEGSWLTVV.

The J gene is TRBJ2-3, the V gene TRBV7-6, with 13 bases matching TRBD2. The V gene's germline CDR1 is SGHVS and CDR2 FNYEAQ. J was trimmed by 5 bases and V by 4 bases; bases with no gene match: 3. The CDR3 covers 15 residues. The CDR3 sequence: CASSSLAGGRDTQYF. DNA for the CDR3: TGTGCCAGCAGCTCACTAGCGGGGGGGAGAGATACGCAGTATTTT.

In the case of this clone: A junction end diverges from the germline sequence, so it may reflect a read error. The chain combines TRBV2 with TRBJ1-2; D unclear. The CDR3 length is 11 residues. Germline CDR1 and CDR2: SNHLY and FYNNEI. CDR3 sequence (DNA): TGTGCCAGCAGTGATTTTAAGGTTTTGGACTTC. Translating gives CASSDFKVLDF.

The rearrangement uses TRBV28 and TRBJ2-3; 12 bases line up with TRBD2. Germline V gene sequence: CDR1 MDHEN, CDR2 SYDVKM. The CDR3 is 17 amino acids. The V gene end was trimmed by 2 bases and the J gene end by 1 base; junction bases not matched to a gene: 4. The CDR3 DNA reads as TGTGCCAGCAGTTTAACTAGCGGGAGGTGGGGCACAGATACGCAGTATTTT. Translated: CASSLTSGRWGTDTQYF. Based on the CDR3 plus reference TRBV28 and TRBJ2-3, the full variable domain is DVKVTQSSRYLVKRTGEKVFLECVQDMDHENMFWYRQDPGLGLRLIYFSYDVKMKEKGDIPEGYSVSREKKERFSLILESASTNQTSMYLCASSLTSGRWGTDTQYFGPGTRLTVL.

The rearrangement links TRBV5-1 to TRBJ2-1, with unresolved D. The germline V and J ends were trimmed by 5 bases and 3 bases, with 9 bases remaining between them. Germline V gene sequence: CDR1 SGHRS, CDR2 YFSETQ. The CDR3 runs 13 residues. The CDR3 spells CASRAGLYNEQFF. CDR3 sequence (DNA): TGCGCCAGCAGGGCAGGCCTCTACAATGAGCAGTTCTTC. Using reference TRBV5-1 and TRBJ2-1 for the parts outside the CDR3, the full variable domain is KAGVTQTPRYLIKTRGQQVTLSCSPISGHRSVSWYQQTPGQGLQFLFEYFSETQRNKGNFPGRFSGRQFSNSRSEMNVSTLELGDSALYLCASRAGLYNEQFFGPGTRLTVL.

The chain uses TRBV7-2 and TRBJ2-7; no clear D. Trimming stripped 1 base from V and 0 bases from J, with 10 bases between. Looked up from germline, CDR1 is SGHTA and CDR2 is FQGNSA. This CDR3 contains 15 residues. CDR3 DNA: TGTGCCAGCAGCTTAGAATACGGATCCTCCTACGAGCAGTACTTC. This encodes CASSLEYGSSYEQYF.

The rearrangement uses TRBV30 and TRBJ2-5; D ambiguous. The CDR3 covers 11 residues. V was shortened by 5 bases and J by 4 bases, with 8 bases between the two germline ends. The germline gives CDR1 GTSNPN, CDR2 SVGIG (reference sequence). CDR3 in DNA: TGTGCCTGGGCTTGGAGAGAGACCCAGTACTTC. As protein: CAWAWRETQYF.